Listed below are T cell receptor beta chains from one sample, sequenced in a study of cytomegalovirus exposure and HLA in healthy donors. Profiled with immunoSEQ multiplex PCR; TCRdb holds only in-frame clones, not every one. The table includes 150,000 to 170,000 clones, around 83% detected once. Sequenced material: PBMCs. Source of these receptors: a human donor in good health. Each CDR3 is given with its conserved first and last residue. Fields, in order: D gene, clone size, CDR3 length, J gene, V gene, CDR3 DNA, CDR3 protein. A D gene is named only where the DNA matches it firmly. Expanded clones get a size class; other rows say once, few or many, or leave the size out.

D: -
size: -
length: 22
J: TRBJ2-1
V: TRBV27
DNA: TGTGCCAGCAGTCCGCTAGCGAAGGGGGCCTCGCGGGGAAGGGGGACCAACAATGAGCAGTTCTTC
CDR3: CASSPLAKGASRGRGTNNEQFF

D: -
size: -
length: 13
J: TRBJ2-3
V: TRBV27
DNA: TGTGCCAGCAGTAAACAGGGCACAGATACGCAGTATTTT
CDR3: CASSKQGTDTQYF

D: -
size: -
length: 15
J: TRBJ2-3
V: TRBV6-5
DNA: TGTGCCAGCAGTTACAGACAGACCCCACCAGATACGCAGTATTTT
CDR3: CASSYRQTPPDTQYF

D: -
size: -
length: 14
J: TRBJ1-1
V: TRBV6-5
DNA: TGTGCCAGCAATCCTCAACAGGGGAACACTGAAGCTTTCTTT
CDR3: CASNPQQGNTEAFF

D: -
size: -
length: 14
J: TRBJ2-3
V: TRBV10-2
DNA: TGCGCCAGCCTGGACGGGGACCGGGGGGATACGCAGTATTTT
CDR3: CASLDGDRGDTQYF

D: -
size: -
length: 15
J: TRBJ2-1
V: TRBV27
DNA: TGTGCCAGCAGTAAATACTCGACAGGACCCAATGAGCAGTTCTTC
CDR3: CASSKYSTGPNEQFF

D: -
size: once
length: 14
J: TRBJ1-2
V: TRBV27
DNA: TGTGCCAGCAGTCCCCGTCGACAGGACTATGGCTACACCTTC
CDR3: CASSPRRQDYGYTF

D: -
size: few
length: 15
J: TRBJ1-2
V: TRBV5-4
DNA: TGTGCCAGCAGCTTGGCCGCGGAACAGGGCTATGGCTACACCTTC
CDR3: CASSLAAEQGYGYTF

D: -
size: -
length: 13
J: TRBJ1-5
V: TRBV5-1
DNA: TGCGCCAGCAGCTTGGTCGGGGAACAGCCCCAGCATTTT
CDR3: CASSLVGEQPQHF

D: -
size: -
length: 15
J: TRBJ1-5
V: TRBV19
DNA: TGTGCCAGTAGTGTCTGGACAGCCCGAAATCAGCCCCAGCATTTT
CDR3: CASSVWTARNQPQHF

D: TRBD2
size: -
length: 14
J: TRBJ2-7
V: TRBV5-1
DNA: TGCGCCAGCAGCTTCGGCGGGAGCAGGGACGAGCAGTACTTC
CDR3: CASSFGGSRDEQYF

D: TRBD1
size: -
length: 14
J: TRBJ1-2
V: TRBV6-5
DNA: TGTGCCAGCAGTGGATCGCAGGGGGTCGGTGGCTACACCTTC
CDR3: CASSGSQGVGGYTF

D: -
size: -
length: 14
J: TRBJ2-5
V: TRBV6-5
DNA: TGTGCCAGCAGTCACCTAGAGTCCCAAGAGACCCAGTACTTC
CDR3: CASSHLESQETQYF

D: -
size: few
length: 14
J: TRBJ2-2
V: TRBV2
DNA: TGTGCCAGCGAGCCCGACAGCCACACCGGGGAGCTGTTTTTT
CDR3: CASEPDSHTGELFF

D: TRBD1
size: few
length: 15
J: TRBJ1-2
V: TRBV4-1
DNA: TGCGCCAGCAGCCGATCCTGGACAGGGGGAGGTGGCTACACCTTC
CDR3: CASSRSWTGGGGYTF

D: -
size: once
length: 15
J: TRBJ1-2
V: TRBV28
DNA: TGTGCCAGCAGTTACTATATTGGCAAGGACTATGGCTACACCTTC
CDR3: CASSYYIGKDYGYTF

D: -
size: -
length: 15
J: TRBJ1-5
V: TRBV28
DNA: TGTGCCAGCAGTCAAACCAGACAGGGCAATCAGCCCCAGCATTTT
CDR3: CASSQTRQGNQPQHF

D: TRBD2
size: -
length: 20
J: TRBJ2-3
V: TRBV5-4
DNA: TGTGCCAGCAGCTCCGCTGCCTTAGCGGGAGGGTTCCGCAGCACAGATACGCAGTATTTT
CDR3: CASSSAALAGGFRSTDTQYF

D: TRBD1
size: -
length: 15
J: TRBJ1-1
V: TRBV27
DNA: TGTGCCAGCAGTTCTGACAGGGTCCAGGTCACTGAAGCTTTCTTT
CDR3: CASSSDRVQVTEAFF

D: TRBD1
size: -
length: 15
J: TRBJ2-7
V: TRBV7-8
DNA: TGTGCCAGCTCCGGCAGTGGGACAGGAGCCTACGAGCAGTACTTC
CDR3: CASSGSGTGAYEQYF

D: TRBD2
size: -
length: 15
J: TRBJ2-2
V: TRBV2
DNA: TGTGCCAGCAGTGATCGGGGGAGGGCCTCCGGGGAGCTGTTTTTT
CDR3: CASSDRGRASGELFF

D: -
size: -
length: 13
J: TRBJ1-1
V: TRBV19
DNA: TGTGCCAGTAGCATTCAGGGAAACACTGAAGCTTTCTTT
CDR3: CASSIQGNTEAFF